A single sample is the source of the 31 T cell receptor beta chains below, sequenced in a study of T cells after yellow fever vaccination (dated by TCRdb to between 2018 and 2020). Libraries came from 5' RACE. The sequencer listed for this sample is Illumina NovaSeq 6000. The public sequencing data were trimmed at Q25 with fastp and processed into clonotypes with MiXCR by TCRdb, which kept only in-frame beta chains. CDR3 protein duplicates are merged, each entry listing the most common genes and DNA. The sample table contains some 300,000 distinct CDR3 sequences; only one count was recorded for 7.5% to 9% of them. The ten most abundant clones make up around 3.4% of the sample. The treatment or condition label of this sample denotes: live attenuated yellow fever vaccine strain. The source material was CD4+ T cells sorted from PBMCs, sampled 5 days after the yellow fever booster vaccination. These receptors all come from a man between 18 and 35 years old who received the YFV17D yellow fever vaccine.

This chain uses TRBV10-3 with TRBJ1-1, with 8 positions matching TRBD1. The length of the CDR3 is 14 residues. Looked up from germline, CDR1 is ENHRY and CDR2 is SYGVKD. V gave up 2 bases and J gave up 5 bases; unmatched junction bases: 4. The CDR3 protein is CAISEGQGRTEAFF. The CDR3 DNA is TGTGCCATCAGTGAGGGACAGGGAAGAACTGAAGCTTTCTTT.

The chain uses TRBV29-1 and TRBJ1-1; a possible D gene is TRBD1 (6 bases). Germline V gene lookup returns CDR1 SQVTM and CDR2 ANQGSEA. The V gene lost 3 bases and the J gene lost 5 bases, with 13 bases spanning the gap. This CDR3 spans 13 amino acids. CDR3 nucleotides: TGCAGCGTTGAGGGGAACCAGGGGACTGAAGCTTTCTTT. This sequence encodes CSVEGNQGTEAFF. Looking up the rest from reference TRBV29-1 and TRBJ1-1 gives the full variable domain: SAVISQKPSRDICQRGTSLTIQCQVDSQVTMMFWYRQQPGQSLTLIATANQGSEATYESGFVIDKFPISRPNLTFSTLTVSNMSPEDSSIYLCSVEGNQGTEAFFGQGTRLTVV.

The chain employs TRBV5-1 and TRBJ1-1, with D unclear. This CDR3 has 13 amino acids. Trimming cost V 5 bases and J 0 bases, with 8 bases left between them. The germline V gene encodes CDR1 SGHRS and CDR2 YFSETQ. The CDR3 DNA follows: TGCGCCAGCAGTCGGGAACTGAACACTGAAGCTTTCTTT. Residues: CASSRELNTEAFF.

This clonotype turned up a few times. The rearrangement joins TRBV5-1 to TRBJ2-1, with 7 bases lining up with TRBD1. Trimming at V came to 4 bases and at J to 9 bases, leaving 13 bases not matched to a gene. CDR1 and CDR2 from the germline V gene are SGHRS and YFSETQ. The CDR3 totals 15 residues. In DNA, the CDR3 is TGCGCCAGCAGCCTCCGAGAGGGACAGAACGGTGAGCAGTTCTTC. Translated: CASSLREGQNGEQFF.

This rearrangement joins TRBV19 to TRBJ2-3; D may be TRBD2 (6 bases). V was shortened by 7 bases and J by 2 bases, with 10 bases between the two germline ends. CDR1 is LNHDA, CDR2 SQIVND, per germline (reference sequence). The CDR3 is 13 amino acids. The CDR3 loop is CASNAGLTDTQYF. Written as DNA, the CDR3 is TGTGCCAGTAACGCGGGGCTCACAGATACGCAGTATTTT.

Notes on this clonotype: This clone may be a read error of a much larger clone one base away. The rearrangement joins TRBV5-1 to TRBJ2-3, with D hard to call. CDR1 and CDR2 (germline): SGHRS, YFSETQ. The CDR3 has 12 amino acids. V was shortened by 0 bases and J by 6 bases, with 5 bases between the two germline ends. The CDR3 loop is CASSLDSDTQYF. The CDR3 DNA sequence: TGCGCCAGCAGCTTGGACTCCGATACGCAGTATTTT.

This clonotype was counted at least ten times. V gene TRBV4-2 combines with J gene TRBJ2-3; tentatively, D is TRBD2 (5 bases). There are 13 residues in the CDR3. Germline CDR1 and CDR2: LGHNA and YNFKEQ. The ends were cut back, 1 base at V and 5 bases at J, with 7 bases in the middle. The CDR3 protein is CASSQGAGDTQYF. In DNA, the CDR3 is TGTGCCAGCAGCCAAGGTGCGGGAGATACGCAGTATTTT.

The gene calls are TRBV7-2 and TRBJ2-7; TRBD1 matches 7 bases. The V gene end was trimmed by 5 bases and the J gene end by 6 bases; junction bases not matched to a gene: 7. Germline V gives CDR1 SGHTA, CDR2 FQGNSA. The CDR3 length is 13 residues. The DNA for the CDR3 is TGTGCCAGCAGCCCCCTGACAGGGTTCGAGCAGTACTTC. The encoded protein is CASSPLTGFEQYF.

This chain uses TRBV4-3 with TRBJ1-2; possible D gene TRBD1, 6 bases. CDR3 length: 15 residues. CDR1 is LGHNA, CDR2 YSLEER, per germline. V was trimmed by 1 base and J by 6 bases, leaving 15 bases between them. CDR3 loop: CASSQVVGGANGYTF. The CDR3 bases are TGCGCCAGCAGCCAAGTCGTAGGGGGGGCCAATGGCTACACCTTC.

This clonotype was detected only a few times. The V gene is TRBV20-1, the J gene TRBJ1-1; 9 bases align to TRBD1. The CDR3 length is 13 residues. V was pared by 6 bases and J by 6 bases, with 8 bases of the junction left unmatched. Germline V gene sequence: CDR1 DFQATT, CDR2 SNEGSKA (reference sequence). The CDR3 nucleotides are TGCAGTGCGGAAACAGGGGGCCACCCTGAAGCTTTCTTT. Protein: CSAETGGHPEAFF.

In its sample, this clonotype was seen a few times. V gene TRBV2 combines with J gene TRBJ2-7, with TRBD1 matching over 7 bases. V lost 6 bases and J lost 5; bases outside the gene matches: 7. The CDR3 runs 13 residues. Germline CDR1 and CDR2: SNHLY and FYNNEI. The DNA of the CDR3 is TGTGCCAGCAGGACGACAGGGTCGAACGAGCAGTACGTC. Its translation: CASRTTGSNEQYV.

This clonotype was seen a few times. The chain combines TRBV7-3 with TRBJ2-1; 8 nucleotides align to TRBD2. V gave up 4 bases and J gave up 6 bases; unmatched junction bases: 8. CDR1 is SGHTA and CDR2 is FQGTGA in the germline V gene. This CDR3 spans 15 amino acids. In DNA form, the CDR3 reads TGTGCCAGCAGCTCTCCGGCGGGGGGCTTCAATGAGCAGTTCTTC. Its translation is CASSSPAGGFNEQFF.

This clonotype has a handful of counts. The rearrangement links TRBV7-3 to TRBJ2-3, with D hard to call. V shed 3 bases and J shed 6 bases, with 10 bases lying between them. Germline lookup yields CDR1 SGHTA and CDR2 FQGTGA. The CDR3 consists of 13 residues. Here the CDR3 reads CASSFLGLDTQYF. The CDR3 nucleotides are TGTGCCAGCAGCTTTCTGGGTCTTGATACGCAGTATTTT.

This clonotype was detected many times. The chain joins TRBV29-1 to TRBJ2-3, with D uncertain. Trimming shortened V by 5 bases and J by 2 bases, and 11 bases separated the two germline ends. Germline V lookup: CDR1 SQVTM, CDR2 ANQGSEA. The CDR3 is 13 amino acids. This CDR3 is CSVRSRHTDTQYF. Written as DNA, the CDR3 is TGCAGCGTTCGGTCCAGGCACACAGATACGCAGTATTTT.

This clonotype was seen more than once but under ten times. The chain couples TRBV3-1 to TRBJ2-3; TRBD1 aligns across 12 bases. This CDR3 has 16 residues. Unmatched junction bases numbered 5, after V lost 3 bases and J lost 4 bases. Germline lookup yields CDR1 LGHDT and CDR2 YNNKEL (reference sequence). CDR3 sequence reads: CASSHRDRGQPDTQYF. The CDR3 nucleotides read TGTGCCAGCAGCCATCGGGACAGGGGGCAGCCAGATACGCAGTATTTT.

This clonotype was detected ten times or more. The rearrangement links TRBV5-1 to TRBJ1-2, with a weak D call TRBD1 (5 bases). Germline lookup yields CDR1 SGHRS and CDR2 YFSETQ. V gave up 0 bases and J gave up 2 bases, with 8 bases separating them. The CDR3 extends over 14 amino acids. The CDR3 loop reads CASSLGGENYGYTF. In DNA, the CDR3 is TGCGCCAGCAGCTTGGGAGGGGAGAACTATGGCTACACCTTC.

This clonotype was detected only a few times. The rearrangement joins TRBV7-2 to TRBJ2-7; the D call may be TRBD1 or TRBD2 (5 bases each). The CDR3 runs 15 residues. Germline V gene sequence: CDR1 SGHTA, CDR2 FQGNSA. V lost 1 base, J lost 9 bases, and 19 bases lay in between. For the CDR3, the DNA is TGTGCCAGCAGCTTAGTGGGACCCCGAGTGGATCGGCAGTACTTC. It specifies CASSLVGPRVDRQYF. The entire variable domain, with the rest obtained from reference TRBV7-2 and TRBJ2-7, is as follows: GAGVSQSPSNKVTEKGKDVELRCDPISGHTALYWYRQSLGQGLEFLIYFQGNSAPDKSGLPSDRFSAERTGGSVSTLTIQRTQQEDSAVYLCASSLVGPRVDRQYFGPGTRLTVT.

The V and J genes are TRBV2 and TRBJ2-3; TRBD2 agrees at 10 bases. The CDR3 has 15 amino acids. J gave up 8 bases and V 6 bases, and 11 bases lay outside the gene matches. Germline V gene sequence: CDR1 SNHLY, CDR2 FYNNEI. The CDR3, as DNA: TGTGCCAGCAGGAAAGCGGGGGGGATTCGAGCTACGCAGTATTTT. It encodes CASRKAGGIRATQYF.

The chain has TRBV20-1 and TRBJ2-7; TRBD2 matches at 9 bases. With V trimmed by 3 bases and J by 11 bases, 8 bases remained unmatched. This CDR3 comprises 12 residues. Germline CDR1 is DFQATT and CDR2 is SNEGSKA (reference sequence). The CDR3 DNA reads as TGCAGTGCTAGGACTAGCGGAGATGGGAAGTACTTC. This gives the protein CSARTSGDGKYF.

This clonotype was seen ten or more times. The V and J genes are TRBV5-1 and TRBJ2-1; D gene ambiguous. V was trimmed by 0 bases and J by 7 bases, leaving 8 bases between them. CDR1 SGHRS and CDR2 YFSETQ come from the germline V gene. This CDR3 region has 13 residues. The CDR3 DNA follows: TGCGCCAGCAGCTTGGGACCCATTAATGAGCAGTTCTTC. Its protein product is CASSLGPINEQFF.

This clonotype was seen at least ten times. The V and J genes are TRBV12-3 or TRBV12-4 and TRBJ2-3, with a tentative D call TRBD2 (6 bases). V was pared by 5 bases and J by 1 base, with 22 bases between. The CDR3 loop spans 18 amino acids. In nucleotides, the CDR3 is TGTGCCAGCAGTCCCGGGTTGTACGCGGGGCCCCGCACAGATACGCAGTATTTT. It yields the protein CASSPGLYAGPRTDTQYF.

The J gene is TRBJ2-3, the V gene TRBV9; D not resolved. Trimming cost V 0 bases and J 5 bases, with 10 bases left between them. The CDR3 is 14 residues long. The germline V gene encodes CDR1 SGDLS and CDR2 YYNGEE. CDR3 in DNA: TGTGCCAGCAGCGTAGCCCCAGTAGGAGATACGCAGTATTTT. Translated, it gives CASSVAPVGDTQYF. The full variable domain, with the rest looked up from reference TRBV9 and TRBJ2-3, is DSGVTQTPKHLITATGQRVTLRCSPRSGDLSVYWYQQSLDQGLQFLIQYYNGEERAKGNILERFSAQQFPDLHSELNLSSLELGDSALYFCASSVAPVGDTQYFGPGTRLTVL.

Ten or more counts support this clonotype. The V call is TRBV5-4, the J call TRBJ1-2; weak D call: TRBD1 (5 bases). From germline, CDR1 is SGHNT and CDR2 YYREEE (reference sequence). V lost 5 bases and J lost 0, with 11 bases in between. This CDR3 region has 14 residues. CDR3 coding DNA: TGTGCCAGCAGGGGGACCGAGACTAACTATGGCTACACCTTC. It codes for CASRGTETNYGYTF.

This clonotype occurred a few times. The chain joins TRBV20-1 to TRBJ1-6, with TRBD1 matching over 7 bases. CDR3 length equals 16 residues. The germline V gene has CDR1 DFQATT and CDR2 SNEGSKA (reference sequence). After removal of 1 base from V and 8 bases from J, the junction contained 11 bases not matched to a gene. The DNA for the CDR3 is TGCAGTGCTAGAGCCTCGCGGACAGGCCTCTATTCACCCCTCCACTTT. Protein sequence: CSARASRTGLYSPLHF.

The V gene is TRBV7-3, the J gene TRBJ2-2; D ambiguous. The V end was cut by 2 bases, the J end by 2 bases, with 9 bases between. The length of the CDR3 is 15 residues. CDR1 and CDR2 (germline): SGHTA, FQGTGA. The CDR3 sequence: CASSLSRDNTGELFF. The CDR3 DNA follows: TGTGCCAGCAGCTTATCCCGTGACAACACCGGGGAGCTGTTTTTT.

This clonotype was seen more than once but under ten times. This chain uses TRBV4-1 with TRBJ2-5; TRBD2 matches 7 bases. CDR1 and CDR2 from the germline V gene are MGHRA and YSYEKL. The CDR3 is 15 residues long. V dropped 0 bases and J dropped 10; count of bases not matched to a gene: 11. The CDR3 protein is CASSQDSGGGTFQYF. CDR3 bases: TGCGCCAGCAGCCAAGATAGTGGGGGAGGGACTTTCCAGTACTTC.

The chain is built from TRBV10-1 and TRBJ1-5, with D perhaps matching TRBD1 (5 bases). V lost 8 bases to trimming and J lost 3 bases, with 17 bases between them. Germline V gives CDR1 WNHNN, CDR2 SYGVQD (reference sequence). The CDR3 is made up of 15 amino acids. The CDR3 DNA reads as TGCGCCAGCCGGAAAAGAGGGGAGATCAATCAGCCCCAGCATTTT. The encoded protein is CASRKRGEINQPQHF.

This clonotype was seen ten or more times. V and J are TRBV5-1 and TRBJ1-1, with 10 bases lining up with TRBD1. The germline V gene has CDR1 SGHRS and CDR2 YFSETQ. The CDR3 has 14 amino acids. V lost 4 bases to trimming and J lost 7 bases; unmatched junction nucleotides: 7. The CDR3 loop is CASSPNGQGGEAFF. In DNA, the CDR3 is TGCGCCAGCAGCCCGAACGGACAGGGGGGTGAAGCTTTCTTT.

This clonotype was seen more than once but under ten times. V gene TRBV12-3 or TRBV12-4 combines with J gene TRBJ2-5, with TRBD2 as a possible D gene (6 bases). Trimming left V 6 bases short and J 1 base short, with 12 bases between. The CDR3 length is 14 residues. CDR3: CASRPRDSQETQYF. CDR3 DNA: TGTGCCAGCAGGCCCCGGGACTCCCAAGAGACCCAGTACTTC.

CDR3 nucleotides: TGCAGTGCTAGAGGCGGGGCCGGGGAAAACTATGGCTACACCTTC. Its translation is CSARGGAGENYGYTF. The chain is built from TRBV20-1 and TRBJ1-2, with D tentatively TRBD1 (5 bases). The length of the CDR3 is 15 residues. The V and J ends lost 1 base and 2 bases respectively, with 14 bases between them. Germline-derived CDR1 and CDR2 are DFQATT and SNEGSKA (reference sequence).

This clonotype was seen more than once but under ten times. The chain has TRBV12-3 or TRBV12-4 and TRBJ1-1; weak D call: TRBD1 (6 bases). The germline V and J ends were trimmed by 0 bases and 7 bases, with 9 bases remaining between them. The CDR3 spans 13 residues. CDR3 loop: CASSLAGGGEAFF. The CDR3 nucleotides are TGTGCCAGCAGTTTAGCAGGGGGAGGTGAAGCTTTCTTT.